This TCR beta chain is from a study of tumor T cells in aggressive B-cell lymphoma. The germline CDR1 and CDR2 sequences are SNHLY and FYNNEI. The CDR3 runs to 13 residues. Measured with immunoSEQ multiplex PCR; TCRdb has only the in-frame clones, and not every one. The data show 3,000 or so clones, roughly two thirds seen once. On this clone itself: An end of the junction differs from the germline gene, which may be a read error.

Sequencing input: tumor tissue. The clonotype comes from an adult with diffuse large B cell lymphoma. This chain links TRBV2 with TRBJ1-2; tentative D call: TRBD1 (6 bases). The CDR3 coding sequence is TGTGCCAGCAGTGAAGGGGACGGGGGGCTTTATGCCTTC. Translation: CASSEGDGGLYAF.